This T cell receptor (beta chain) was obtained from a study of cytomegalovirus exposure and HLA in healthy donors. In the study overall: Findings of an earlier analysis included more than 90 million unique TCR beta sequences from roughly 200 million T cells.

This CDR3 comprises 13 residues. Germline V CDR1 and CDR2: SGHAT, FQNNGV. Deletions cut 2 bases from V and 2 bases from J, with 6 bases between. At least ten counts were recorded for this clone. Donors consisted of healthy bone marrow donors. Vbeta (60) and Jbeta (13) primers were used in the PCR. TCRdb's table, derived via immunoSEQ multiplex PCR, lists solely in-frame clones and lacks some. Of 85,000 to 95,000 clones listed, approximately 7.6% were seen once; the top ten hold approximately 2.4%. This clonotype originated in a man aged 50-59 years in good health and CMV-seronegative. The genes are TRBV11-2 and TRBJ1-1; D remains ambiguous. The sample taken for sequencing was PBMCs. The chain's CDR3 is CASSLRSNTEAFF. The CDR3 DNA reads TGTGCCAGCAGCTTACGGAGTAACACTGAAGCTTTCTTT. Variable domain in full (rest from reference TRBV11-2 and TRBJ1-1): EAGVAQSPRYKIIEKRQSVAFWCNPISGHATLYWYQQILGQGPKLLIQFQNNGVVDDSQLPKDRFSAERLKGVDSTLKIQPAKLEDSAVYLCASSLRSNTEAFFGQGTRLTVV.